This TCR beta chain emerged from a study of cytomegalovirus exposure and HLA in healthy donors (dated by TCRdb to the late 2010s). About the full investigation: In an earlier analysis of fewer than 750 of the donors, 250 to 350 Gb of sequence data and 100 million or so unique TCR beta sequences from about 179 million T cells were reported. An early release covering about 600 HLA-typed donors comprised 300 to 350 gigabases of sequencing data and around 80 million unique TCR sequences. Among the roughly 430 genotyped donors, approximately 77% belonged to the genetic ancestry cluster associated with self-reported Caucasian donors. The aim of the study was to test whether cataloging public T cell receptors could identify signatures of past pathogen exposure. Using immunosequencing, the study profiled T cell repertoires from some 670 subjects and related those repertoires to cytomegalovirus serostatus. Besides the first cohort of about 730 subjects, a separate validation cohort made up of over 100 different subjects was used. To predict cytomegalovirus infection status, the study brought together high-throughput TCR immunosequencing, statistical association of individual TCRs with disease status, and machine learning. A later analysis re-examined previously published TCR beta repertoires from 610 or so donors and added high-resolution HLA genotyping to investigate patterns of TCR occurrence. The later analysis used no new phenotypic data to find candidate immune exposures, relying instead on TCR beta sequences and their occurrence across donors. An earlier analysis of nearly 600 of the donors applied high-throughput TCR beta sequencing to assess whether each TCR beta V gene segment acted as functional or pseudogenic. Donor age, sex, ethnicity and CMV serostatus were compiled alongside the repertoire data. A later genetic analysis used genome-wide SNP genotypes for about 55% of the 666 donors, treating that subset as a discovery cohort. All discovery cohort repertoires had been generated using a single sequencing platform. Both class I and class II loci were covered by HLA typing, at four-digit resolution. Typing coverage varied by locus: about 620-630 donors for A, B, C, DRB1 and DQB1; some 520 for DQA1; 606 for DPA1; approximately 490 for DPB1. Because of strong linkage in the cohort, roughly five DR-DQ haplotypes were treated as single units for association and clustering. Among about 410 genotyped donors of the cohort, an average of approximately 220,000 unique TCR beta nucleotide sequences was sequenced per donor, of which roughly 17% were non-productive.

Broad study findings and their caveats: According to a later genetic analysis, donors in an Asian-associated ancestry cluster had fewer N-insertions in productive TCRs than the approximately 650-donor mean. Roughly uniform sequencing depth across donors was assumed in presence/absence analyses, although this assumption may not hold. In the study, some 160 TCR beta chains were listed as associated with cytomegalovirus. The sequencing pipeline was judged likely to have produced a cluster of highly shared sequence variants as a technical artifact. In an earlier analysis of about 600 of the donors, most TCR beta V segments appeared in productive rearrangements about 90% or about 30% of the time, broadly matching IMGT annotations. The earlier analysis of approximately 540 of the donors excluded roughly 17 rarely observed V segments, including chromosome 9 orphons, because counts were too low. According to a later analysis, TCR association rates differed among HLA loci, with DRB1 alleles showing the most associated TCRs and HLA-C alleles showing the fewest. When HLA alleles, especially DR and DQ, strongly co-occurred, attributing TCR associations to individual alleles was difficult. In a later analysis, several top co-occurrence clusters were reported to appear linked to parvovirus B19, influenza, CMV and Epstein-Barr virus. For the cohort, immune exposure information was limited to CMV serostatus. A later analysis found that HLA-associated TCR beta chains were more clonally expanded and had lower generation probabilities than equally common non-associated chains. Across donors, most TCR sequences were observed very rarely, whereas some public TCRs were present in many individuals. Three of the identified cytomegalovirus-associated TCR beta chains were confirmed in vitro to be specific for cytomegalovirus antigens. Specific HLA alleles were associated with roughly 17,000 TCR beta sequences at a false discovery rate of 0.05 in a later analysis. Linkage disequilibrium might explain the correlated functional status among segregating V segments, but an unknown experimental factor could not be excluded. This cohort had only TCR beta chains sequenced, and the lack of alpha or paired-chain data limited which features could be detected. V-gene and J-gene trimming of TCR beta chains was associated with a missense DCLRE1C variant in a later genetic analysis, and the association was replicated in an independent cohort. In both the original and validation cohorts, the classifier was reported to diagnose cytomegalovirus status with high specificity and sensitivity. It was suggested by the authors that the approach could potentially be generalized to other disease states and immunological phenotypes. A later analysis found that most CMV-associated TCR beta chains appeared HLA-restricted, with HLA associations seemingly driven largely by CMV exposure. The 87-base-pair reads could not distinguish some IMGT-functional V segments, including TRBV6-2 and TRBV6-3, so those segments were excluded. A further reported finding was that TCR beta sequences accurately predicted the HLA-A and HLA-B alleles for most subjects in the first cohort. Because HLA typing was unavailable for some donors at each locus, only the typed subset was used in association tests.

The CDR3 starts with the cysteine, ends with the phenylalanine, and has 16 residues. Only the CDR3 DNA is retained, 48 bases long and in frame from the first base. Trimming takes 2 bases off V and 6 bases off J; junction bases not matched to a gene: 13. Reading the germline V gene (reference sequence) gives CDR1 MNHNY and CDR2 SVGAGI. Libraries were made using the immunoSEQ multiplex PCR assay. The multiplex PCR relied on a mix of 60 forward primers for TCR Vbeta segments and 13 reverse primers for TCR Jbeta segments. The CDR3 region of rearranged TCR beta genes was amplified from genomic DNA by a multiplex PCR assay. The Illumina HiSeq System was used to sequence the amplified TCR beta libraries as 87-base-pair reads. The published analysis was carried out like this. Across the 700 or so repertoires, a later analysis counted 78 million or so unique TCR beta chains, roughly 11 million of which were shared by at least two donors. Raw reads were error-corrected and collapsed into unique sequences by a nearest-neighbor algorithm in which closely related sequences were merged to remove PCR and sequencing errors. To assign V, D and J gene segments, CDR3 sequences were aligned to IMGT reference sequences. For a sequence to be retained, a match of at least six nucleotides was required to both a V gene segment and a J gene segment. Rearrangements were classified as productive when the CDR3 lacked stop codons and remained in frame with V and J, and all other rearrangements were classified as non-productive. Following IMGT convention, CDR3 was defined as the stretch from the second conserved V-encoded cysteine to the conserved J-encoded phenylalanine. The earlier analysis of a few hundred of the donors excluded any sequence lacking an unambiguous match to a single V gene segment. An earlier analysis of 450 to 650 of the donors called V segments functional above 56.7% productive rearrangements and segregating when the between-donor standard deviation exceeded 5%. A statistical classification framework was built to diagnose cytomegalovirus status from the catalog of TCR beta chain sequences. In a later analysis, TCR nucleotide sequences were compared against IMGT/GENE-DB human TR gene sequences so that V and J genes could be assigned. The TCRdist pipeline was used in a later analysis to assign CDR3 sequences and most-parsimonious VDJ recombination scenarios. In a later analysis, each TCR beta chain was defined by its CDR3 amino acid sequence together with its V-gene family, and reads without a unique V-gene family were excluded. In a later analysis, fewer than 650 highly shared, low-generation-probability nucleotide sequences were removed to address suspected cross-contamination and a sequencing artifact. In a later analysis, a clonal expansion index for each public chain was calculated from normalized within-repertoire ranks of inferred template counts. Generation probabilities in a later analysis came from a VDJ recombination model fitted to out-of-frame rearrangements, and those results were checked against IGoR. Hypergeometric tests were used in a later analysis to score TCR-TCR, TCR-HLA and TCR-CMV co-occurrence, with a repertoire-size bias correction applied to the TCR pairs. A later analysis estimated false discovery rates by permuting HLA or CMV assignments 20 times. A later analysis grouped co-occurring TCRs with DBSCAN, adding TCRdist sequence similarity when clustering within HLA-allele-positive subsets. Repertoires with fewer than 30,000 or more than 120,000 public chains were left out of co-occurrence clustering, as were a handful of repertoires with anomalous nucleotide sharing. Entries here come from immuneACCESS through TCRdb and include only in-frame sequences with V and J called. Some clones fail to appear in such tables; in the studies checked, an unresolved V gene covers under half of the shortfall, and the cause of the remainder is unknown. D and trimming come from the DNA, and the V and J calls and clone size come from that table. In all, the sample holds 100,000 or so clones, and around 63% of those were seen once. The ten most abundant clones make up approximately 3% of the sample.

Of note for this clone: This receptor's antigen is unknown. It has no much larger one-base neighbor in the sample; base qualities were not kept.

The cohort comprised 670 or so healthy bone marrow donors. At the time of sampling, all cohort members were nominally healthy, though unrecorded immune exposures were likely present. The donor tested CMV seronegative, placing the donor among the approximately 360 seronegative members of the cohort. A peripheral blood sample was provided by each donor, and peripheral blood mononuclear cells were used for TCR beta sequencing. Genomic DNA was extracted from the blood cell samples with the Qiagen DNeasy Blood Extraction Kit. The sequenced material came from PBMCs. The rearrangement joined TRBV6-6 to TRBJ2-7, and TRBD2 matches 7 of the central bases. The TCR originated in a man under 40 in good health and CMV-seronegative. Read as DNA, the sequence is TGTGCCAGCAGTTACCAGCGGGCTAGCGGTGCCTTCGAGCAGTACTTC. This translates into CASSYQRASGAFEQYF.